The 13 T cell receptor beta chains below all came from one sample that was sequenced in a study of shared clonotypes between healthy human individuals. Only CD45RO-negative cells positively selected for CCR7 counted as naive CD8 cells, so terminally differentiated effector memory CD45RA+ cells were excluded. Repertoires were generated with immunoSEQ multiplex PCR, while TCRdb's copy carries only in-frame clones and drops some. The table lists about 1.9 million clones, around 93% of them singletons, with around 1.7% in the top ten. Specimen: naive CD8+ T cells from PBMCs. The receptors shown here come from a man younger than 35 in good health. Some clones in this sample may be carry-over from other donors' samples.

The gene calls are TRBV6-5 and TRBJ2-7, with D possibly TRBD2 on 5 matching bases. The V gene lost 3 bases and the J gene lost 7 bases, with 16 bases spanning the gap. Germline V gives CDR1 MNHEY, CDR2 SVGAGI. The CDR3 is 14 amino acids. The CDR3 coding sequence is TGTGCCAGCAGTTATGCGAGGCCAGCGGAAGAGCAGTACTTC. Translation gives CASSYARPAEEQYF.

In its sample, this clone was seen a few times. This chain joins TRBV19 and TRBJ1-5; 10 bases align to TRBD1. CDR1 and CDR2 (germline): LNHDA, SQIVND (reference sequence). V gave up 5 bases and J gave up 9 bases; unmatched junction bases: 10. The CDR3 covers 15 residues. The CDR3 bases are TGTGCCAGTAGTGGAAGAGACAGGGGGCTACGGCCCCAGCATTTT. This translates into CASSGRDRGLRPQHF.

This clone appeared once. CDR3 in amino acids: CASSAPQGSSGNTIYF. In DNA, the CDR3 is TGTGCCAGCAGCGCCCCGCAGGGCAGCTCTGGAAACACCATATATTTT. The chain carries TRBV7-9 and TRBJ1-3; maybe TRBD1 (5 bases). The CDR3 loop spans 16 amino acids. Deletions cut 5 bases from V and 0 bases from J, with 14 bases between. Germline CDR1 and CDR2: SEHNR and FQNEAQ (reference sequence).

The CDR3: CASSPAMVAGNTIYF. CDR3 sequence (DNA): TGTGCCAGCAGCCCAGCGATGGTTGCTGGAAACACCATATATTTT. V gene TRBV7-9 combines with J gene TRBJ1-3; D gene uncertain. V lost 5 bases and J 2 bases, leaving 13 bases between the germline ends. The CDR3 is 15 amino acids. CDR1 and CDR2 (germline): SEHNR, FQNEAQ (reference sequence).

The CDR3, as DNA: TGTGCCAGCAGTTTAACTGATCACTACGAGCAGTACTTC. Translating it yields CASSLTDHYEQYF. The chain links TRBV27 to TRBJ2-7; D is unclear. V lost 2 bases, J lost 3 bases, and 8 bases lay in between. CDR3 length equals 13 residues. Germline assignment: CDR1 MNHEY and CDR2 SMNVEV (reference sequence).

The chain uses TRBV11-3 and TRBJ2-7, with D unclear. The V gene lost 5 bases and the J gene lost 6 bases, with 14 bases spanning the gap. The CDR3 contains 13 residues. From germline, CDR1 is SGHNT and CDR2 YENEEA. The CDR3 region has the DNA TGTGCCAGCAGCCCAAGATGGGGTACCGAGCAGTACTTC. It specifies CASSPRWGTEQYF.

This sequence joins TRBV18 and TRBJ2-7; D may be TRBD2 (5 bases). The CDR3 is 14 residues long. Trimming took off 3 bases at V and 0 bases at J, with 9 bases between the two ends. Germline values: CDR1 KGHSH, CDR2 LQKENI. The CDR3 region has the DNA TGTGCCAGCTCACCCGCGGGCCTCTCCTACGAGCAGTACTTC. Its translation: CASSPAGLSYEQYF.

This chain uses TRBV19 with TRBJ2-7; TRBD1 agrees at 8 bases. Germline V gene lookup returns CDR1 LNHDA and CDR2 SQIVND (reference sequence). This CDR3 spans 13 amino acids. The V segment lost 7 bases and the J segment 2 bases; nucleotides outside the gene matches: 4. The CDR3: CASTGTGPYEQYF. DNA for the CDR3: TGTGCCAGTACCGGGACAGGACCCTACGAGCAGTACTTC.

With regard to this clone: Other DNA sequences from this sample encode an identical CDR3 as well. V usage is TRBV7-9 and J usage is TRBJ2-7; unclear D gene. This CDR3 contains 8 residues. From germline, CDR1 is SEHNR and CDR2 FQNEAQ (reference sequence). This CDR3 is CASPEQYF. The DNA of the CDR3 is TGTGCTAGCCCCGAGCAGTACTTC.

The chain employs TRBV7-8 and TRBJ2-7; 10 nucleotides line up with TRBD1. The J segment lost 5 bases and the V segment lost 4 bases, leaving 8 bases of the junction unmatched. This CDR3 has 15 residues. Germline V gene sequence: CDR1 SGHVS, CDR2 FQNEAQ. The CDR3 DNA follows: TGTGCCAGCAGCTCAAATCCCGGACAGGGGGACGAGCAGTACTTC. It codes for CASSSNPGQGDEQYF.

This clone was counted once. This chain's CDR3 is CASSPPGRNEQFF. The CDR3 DNA follows: TGTGCCAGCAGCCCCCCGGGCCGAAATGAGCAGTTCTTC. The rearrangement links TRBV7-9 to TRBJ2-1; D call uncertain. In germline, CDR1 is SEHNR, CDR2 FQNEAQ (reference sequence). Trimming left V 5 bases short and J 7 bases short, with 12 bases between. The CDR3 runs to 13 residues. Based on the CDR3 plus reference TRBV7-9 and TRBJ2-1, the full variable domain is DTGVSQNPRHKITKRGQNVTFRCDPISEHNRLYWYRQTLGQGPEFLTYFQNEAQLEKSRLLSDRFSAERPKGSFSTLEIQRTEQGDSAMYLCASSPPGRNEQFFGPGTRLTVL.

The chain couples TRBV5-6 to TRBJ2-2; TRBD1 agrees at 8 bases. This CDR3 spans 16 amino acids. The V and J ends lost 3 bases and 5 bases, in that order; junction bases with no gene match: 9. Germline CDR1 and CDR2: SGHDT and YYEEEE. CDR3 protein: CASSSIRGLGTGELFF. In nucleotides, the CDR3 is TGTGCCAGCAGCTCCATCAGGGGGCTCGGGACCGGGGAGCTGTTTTTT.

The chain combines TRBV11-2 with TRBJ1-4; D remains unclear. The V gene lost 1 base and the J gene lost 4 bases, with 13 bases spanning the gap. The CDR3 runs to 16 residues. Germline-derived CDR1 and CDR2 are SGHAT and FQNNGV. CDR3 sequence reads: CASSLGLRRSNEKLFF. CDR3 nucleotides: TGTGCCAGCAGCTTAGGTTTGCGACGGAGTAATGAAAAACTGTTTTTT.